These 21 T cell receptor beta chains share one sample of origin, sequenced in a study of CD8 T cells in Susac syndrome. Reverse transcription used about 0.45 to 1 ug RNA and random hexamers. In TCRdb, the immunoSEQ multiplex PCR reads were re-called with MiXCR into one record per CDR3 protein. The sample comprises 80,000 or so distinct CDR3 sequences, 96% of which are singletons, and more than 0.35% rests with the top ten. Sequencing input: CD8+ T cells from PBMCs. Every receptor here comes from a human donor with Susac syndrome.

The V and J genes are TRBV28 and TRBJ2-5; the D gene is possibly TRBD1 (6 bases). Germline CDR1 MDHEN, CDR2 SYDVKM. V was cut by 3 bases and J by 5 bases, with 10 bases left in between. This CDR3 contains 13 residues. The CDR3 loop is CASSLGAGETQYF. Written as DNA, the CDR3 is TGTGCCAGCAGTTTGGGGGCCGGGGAGACCCAGTACTTC.

This clonotype was seen just once. The chain has TRBV5-4 and TRBJ1-2, with 7 bases identical to TRBD1. This CDR3 comprises 12 residues. Germline CDR1 reads SGHNT; CDR2 reads YYREEE (reference sequence). V lost 5 bases to trimming and J lost 7 bases; unmatched junction nucleotides: 5. CDR3 amino acids: CASSFDRAGYTF. CDR3 sequence (DNA): TGTGCCAGCAGTTTTGACAGGGCTGGCTACACCTTC.

V and J are TRBV29-1 and TRBJ2-7, with D perhaps TRBD2 (5 bases). Deletions cut 3 bases from V and 6 bases from J, with 9 bases between. The CDR3 contains 11 residues. Germline V gene lookup returns CDR1 SQVTM and CDR2 ANQGSEA. Here the CDR3 DNA reads TGCAGCGTTGATCTAGAGGGCGAGCAGTACTTC. This gives the protein CSVDLEGEQYF.

The chain joins TRBV4-1 to TRBJ1-5; D gene ambiguous. The length of the CDR3 is 15 residues. Germline values: CDR1 MGHRA, CDR2 YSYEKL. Trimming removed 3 bases from V and 3 bases from J, with 12 bases in between. DNA for the CDR3: TGCGCCAGCAGCCAGCTGCAGACTTACAATCAGCCCCAGCATTTT. Translated, it gives CASSQLQTYNQPQHF.

This chain links TRBV15 with TRBJ2-3; TRBD2 might be the D (5 bases). Trimming took off 8 bases at V and 0 bases at J, with 12 bases between the two ends. CDR1 is LNHNV and CDR2 is YYDKDF in the germline V gene (reference sequence). This CDR3 comprises 14 residues. The DNA for the CDR3 is TGTGCCACCCTGGGAGAGCCGAGCACAGATACGCAGTATTTT. Its translation is CATLGEPSTDTQYF.

The chain combines TRBV7-9 with TRBJ2-1; perhaps D is TRBD1 or TRBD2 (5 bases each). CDR3 length: 17 residues. V was shortened by 2 bases and J by 2 bases, with 16 bases between the two germline ends. Germline-derived CDR1 and CDR2 are SEHNR and FQNEAQ (reference sequence). CDR3 in DNA: TGTGCCAGCAGCTTATTCGGGACGGCAACAACCTACAATGAGCAGTTCTTC. Residues: CASSLFGTATTYNEQFF.

The V gene is TRBV21-1, the J gene TRBJ1-5; TRBD1 reflects the table's D call only, with no check against the DNA. TRBV21-1 is a pseudogene segment. This CDR3 comprises 16 residues. The CDR3 bases are TGTGCCAGCAGCACGCGCCGGGACAGGGACGGTCAGCCCCAGCATTTT. Translated: CASSTRRDRDGQPQHF.

This clonotype was seen just once. The rearrangement joins TRBV29-1 to TRBJ2-2; 7 positions match TRBD1. The V gene end was trimmed by 6 bases and the J gene end by 0 bases; junction bases not matched to a gene: 4. The CDR3 has 14 amino acids. Germline assignment: CDR1 SQVTM and CDR2 ANQGSEA. CDR3 sequence: CSVPDRANTGELFF. The CDR3, as DNA: TGCAGCGTCCCCGACAGGGCGAACACCGGGGAGCTGTTTTTT.

CDR3 sequence reads: CACPGTTYTGELFF. CDR3 coding DNA: TGTGCCTGCCCCGGGACGACTTACACCGGGGAGCTGTTTTTT. The chain joins TRBV7-9 to TRBJ2-2; the D call may be TRBD1 or TRBD2 (5 bases each). The CDR3 is made up of 14 amino acids. The germline V and J ends were trimmed by 11 bases and 3 bases, with 16 bases remaining between them. CDR1 is SEHNR and CDR2 is FQNEAQ in the germline V gene (reference sequence).

This chain joins TRBV27 and TRBJ2-1; D perhaps matches TRBD1 (5 bases). This CDR3 comprises 13 residues. The germline CDR1 and CDR2 sequences are MNHEY and SMNVEV (reference sequence). V dropped 5 bases and J dropped 3 bases, with 8 bases sitting between them. The CDR3 DNA sequence: TGTGCCAGCAGTCAGGGCAGCTACAATGAGCAGTTCTTC. Translation gives CASSQGSYNEQFF.

The chain joins TRBV20-1 to TRBJ2-7, with 9 bases that match TRBD1. Germline values: CDR1 DFQATT, CDR2 SNEGSKA (reference sequence). The CDR3 extends over 11 amino acids. V was clipped by 7 bases and J by 6 bases; unmatched bases: 4. CDR3 in DNA: TGCAGTGGGGACAGGGAGGGCGAGCAGTACTTC. It translates to CSGDREGEQYF.

The chain recombines TRBV28 with TRBJ2-7, with D possibly called TRBD1 or TRBD2 (5 bases each). There are 13 residues in the CDR3. Trimming cost V 5 bases and J 1 base, with 9 bases left between them. CDR1 MDHEN and CDR2 SYDVKM come from the germline V gene. The CDR3 nucleotides read TGTGCCAGCAGTCGGGACGGATCCTACGAGCAGTACTTC. This encodes CASSRDGSYEQYF.

The rearrangement joins TRBV20-1 to TRBJ2-1, with D perhaps being TRBD1 or TRBD2 (6 bases each). CDR3 length: 15 residues. CDR1 is DFQATT and CDR2 is SNEGSKA in the germline V gene (reference sequence). V gave up 2 bases and J gave up 2 bases, with 13 bases separating them. CDR3 sequence reads: CSARPGAGAYNEQFF. DNA for the CDR3: TGCAGTGCTAGACCGGGAGCAGGGGCCTACAATGAGCAGTTCTTC.

The chain is built from TRBV6-2 or TRBV6-3 and TRBJ2-2; D not certain. The V end was cut by 6 bases, the J end by 7 bases, with 3 bases between. The CDR3 consists of 10 residues. In germline, CDR1 is MNHEY, CDR2 SVGEGT. The CDR3 protein is CASRDGELFF. The CDR3 DNA follows: TGTGCCAGCAGGGACGGGGAGCTGTTTTTT.

This clonotype was found once. Germline and junction disagree at one end, which may indicate a read error. This chain connects TRBV5-6 to TRBJ2-5; possible D gene TRBD2, 6 bases. The germline V gene has CDR1 SGHDT and CDR2 YYEEEE. The CDR3 runs to 15 residues. CDR3: CASSLGDGRGPVEDF. CDR3 sequence (DNA): TGTGCCAGCAGCTTGGGTGATGGGCGGGGCCCAGTTGAGGACTTC.

The gene calls are TRBV4-1 and TRBJ2-2; the D is unclear. Trimming removed 1 base at V and 4 bases at J, with 7 bases between. Germline V gene sequence: CDR1 MGHRA, CDR2 YSYEKL. CDR3 length: 14 residues. Here the CDR3 DNA reads TGCGCCAGCAGCCAAGGACTTTCCACCGGGGAGCTGTTTTTT. As protein: CASSQGLSTGELFF.

The gene calls are TRBV20-1 and TRBJ1-5; 9 bases fit TRBD1. The J segment lost 11 bases and the V segment lost 2 bases, leaving 13 bases of the junction unmatched. This CDR3 region has 15 residues. The germline V gene encodes CDR1 DFQATT and CDR2 SNEGSKA (reference sequence). The chain's CDR3 is CSARSAGTGLQSQHF. In DNA, the CDR3 is TGCAGTGCTAGAAGCGCCGGGACAGGGTTGCAGTCCCAGCATTTT.

The rearrangement joins TRBV30 to TRBJ2-5; 7 bases are shared with TRBD2. Germline values: CDR1 GTSNPN, CDR2 SVGIG (reference sequence). This CDR3 has 18 residues. The V and J ends lost 0 bases and 2 bases, in that order; junction bases with no gene match: 15. Here the CDR3 DNA reads TGTGCCTGGAGTGTAGTGCGTGGGAGCGGGATCGAGCAAGAGACCCAGTACTTC. Its translation is CAWSVVRGSGIEQETQYF.

The rearrangement joins TRBV5-1 to TRBJ2-4; D unresolved. V was pared by 4 bases and J by 4 bases, with 3 bases between. Germline lookup yields CDR1 SGHRS and CDR2 YFSETQ. CDR3 size: 11 residues. CDR3 residues: CASSEKNIQYF. CDR3 nucleotides: TGCGCCAGCAGCGAAAAAAACATTCAGTACTTC.

The genes are TRBV5-1 and TRBJ1-4; D call uncertain. V lost 2 bases, J lost 7 bases, and 6 bases lay in between. Germline V gene sequence: CDR1 SGHRS, CDR2 YFSETQ. This CDR3 has 12 residues. The CDR3 here is CASSFLGEKLFF. DNA of the CDR3: TGCGCCAGCAGCTTCTTGGGTGAAAAACTGTTTTTT.

This sequence joins TRBV27 and TRBJ2-1; no clear D gene. Looked up from germline, CDR1 is MNHEY and CDR2 is SMNVEV (reference sequence). The V end lost 6 bases, the J end lost 4 bases, and 4 bases lay between the germline ends. This CDR3 comprises 11 residues. As DNA, the CDR3 is TGTGCCAGCAGAATTTACAATGAGCAGTTCTTC. This gives the protein CASRIYNEQFF.